The 24 T cell receptor beta chains reported below all come from one sample, sequenced in a study of blood T cell repertoires in COVID-19. Method: immunoSEQ multiplex PCR; TCRdb's copy keeps in-frame clones and lacks some. The sample carries 50,000 to 70,000 clones, 80% to 95% recorded once. Sequenced sample: peripheral blood. Receptors were obtained from a man aged 60 to 75 with acute or convalescent COVID-19.

CDR3: CASSWVGGEGDEQFF. CDR3 DNA sequence: TGCGCCAGCAGCTGGGTCGGAGGGGAGGGCGATGAGCAGTTCTTC. The rearrangement uses TRBV5-1 and TRBJ2-1; TRBD2 aligns across 7 bases. The V and J ends lost 3 bases and 8 bases, in that order; junction bases with no gene match: 11. CDR3 length: 15 amino acids. Germline CDR1 and CDR2: SGHRS and YFSETQ.

The J gene is TRBJ1-2, the V gene TRBV6-6; 7 positions match TRBD1. Germline values: CDR1 MNHNY, CDR2 SVGAGI (reference sequence). V gave up 5 bases and J gave up 6 bases; unmatched junction bases: 12. This CDR3 is built from 15 residues. The CDR3 coding sequence is TGTGCCAGCAGTCCTGAGGGGGACAGACGGAATGGCTACACCTTC. Protein: CASSPEGDRRNGYTF.

The chain uses TRBV19 and TRBJ1-1; 10 positions agree with TRBD1. The CDR3 runs to 15 residues. Per the germline V gene, CDR1 is LNHDA and CDR2 is SQIVND (reference sequence). Trimming at V came to 5 bases and at J to 7 bases, leaving 10 bases not matched to a gene. CDR3 amino acids: CASSLGTGVQNEAFF. The CDR3 nucleotides read TGTGCCAGTAGTCTCGGGACAGGGGTTCAGAATGAAGCTTTCTTT. Filled out from reference TRBV19 and TRBJ1-1, the complete variable domain reads DGGITQSPKYLFRKEGQNVTLSCEQNLNHDAMYWYRQDPGQGLRLIYYSQIVNDFQKGDIAEGYSVSREKKESFPLTVTSAQKNPTAFYLCASSLGTGVQNEAFFGQGTRLTVV.

This rearrangement joins TRBV19 to TRBJ2-2, with 11 bases fitting TRBD2. The CDR3 extends over 18 amino acids. Germline V lookup: CDR1 LNHDA, CDR2 SQIVND (reference sequence). J gave up 5 bases and V 5 bases, and 13 bases lay outside the gene matches. The CDR3 nucleotides read TGTGCCAGTAGTGCTACTAGCGGGAGCTCTGCTGTGACCGGGGAGCTGTTTTTT. As protein: CASSATSGSSAVTGELFF.

The chain is built from TRBV9 and TRBJ2-7; 7 positions agree with TRBD1. After removal of 4 bases from V and 2 bases from J, the junction contained 12 bases not matched to a gene. Germline lookup yields CDR1 SGDLS and CDR2 YYNGEE. This CDR3 has 16 residues. CDR3 bases: TGTGCCAGCAGCTTCCGCGACGGACAGGTACCCTACGAGCAGTACTTC. Residues: CASSFRDGQVPYEQYF.

This sequence joins TRBV6-6 and TRBJ2-3, with D possibly TRBD2 on 5 matching bases. This CDR3 is built from 16 residues. Germline V gene data show CDR1 as MNHNY and CDR2 as SVGAGI (reference sequence). V was pared by 6 bases and J by 4 bases, with 20 bases between. CDR3 DNA sequence: TGTGCCAGCAGCCCCCCCGGGGTAGAGGTTGCAGATACGCAGTATTTT. This gives the protein CASSPPGVEVADTQYF.

The chain is built from TRBV28 and TRBJ2-7; TRBD1 matches 7 bases. Germline CDR1 and CDR2: MDHEN and SYDVKM. V shed 7 bases and J 4 bases; nucleotides not matched to a gene: 4. The CDR3 runs 12 residues. The CDR3 sequence: CASNNRGYEQYF. Here the CDR3 DNA reads TGTGCCAGCAATAACAGGGGATACGAGCAGTACTTC.

This chain joins TRBV25-1 and TRBJ1-3, with D unresolved. The CDR3 extends over 13 amino acids. Germline CDR1 is MGHDK and CDR2 is SYGVNS. Trimming stripped 5 bases from V and 5 bases from J, with 10 bases between. The CDR3 is CASSFQARNTIYF. CDR3 bases: TGTGCCAGCAGTTTCCAGGCCCGAAACACCATATATTTT.

The genes are TRBV14 and TRBJ2-2, with 7 positions matching TRBD2. The CDR3 consists of 16 residues. The trim removed 0 bases at V and 5 bases at J, leaving 6 bases unmatched. From germline, CDR1 is SGHDN and CDR2 FVKESK. The CDR3 protein is CASSQDYGRETGELFF. The CDR3, as DNA: TGTGCCAGCAGCCAAGATTACGGGCGGGAGACCGGGGAGCTGTTTTTT.

The V and J genes are TRBV28 and TRBJ1-1; 8 nucleotides align to TRBD1. CDR1 and CDR2 from the germline V gene are MDHEN and SYDVKM. V shed 7 bases and J 5 bases; nucleotides not matched to a gene: 6. The CDR3 has 13 amino acids. The CDR3 DNA sequence: TGTGCCAGCAATGAACAGGGGGTTACTGAAGCTTTCTTT. Protein product: CASNEQGVTEAFF.

The CDR3 reads CASPTGQYYEQYF. The CDR3 DNA follows: TGTGCCAGCCCCACCGGACAGTACTACGAGCAGTACTTC. J is TRBJ2-7 and V is TRBV7-4; maybe TRBD1 (6 bases). The CDR3 consists of 13 residues. Trimming took 8 bases from V and 3 from J, leaving 14 bases between them. In germline, CDR1 is SGHVT, CDR2 SQSDAQ.

V is TRBV7-2 and J is TRBJ1-1; possibly TRBD1 for D (5 bases). This CDR3 comprises 14 residues. Germline V gives CDR1 SGHTA, CDR2 FQGNSA. V was clipped by 4 bases and J by 11 bases, with 20 bases between them. CDR3 sequence reads: CASSYPGDSRYAFF. The CDR3 DNA is TGTGCCAGCAGCTACCCCGGGGACTCGAGATACGCTTTCTTT.

The chain employs TRBV5-4 and TRBJ2-2; tentatively, D is TRBD2 (6 bases). Germline CDR1 and CDR2: SGHNT and YYREEE (reference sequence). The V end lost 6 bases, the J end lost 4 bases, and 13 bases lay between the germline ends. The CDR3 covers 14 residues. The CDR3 nucleotides are TGTGCCAGCATATCGTGGGAGGTCACCGGGGAGCTGTTTTTT. Protein: CASISWEVTGELFF.

The chain employs TRBV20-1 and TRBJ1-4; 10 nucleotides match TRBD1. The CDR3 has 14 residues. Germline CDR1 DFQATT, CDR2 SNEGSKA (reference sequence). The V segment lost 3 bases and the J segment 6 bases; nucleotides outside the gene matches: 4. This CDR3 reads CSASPGTGDEKLFF. CDR3 in DNA: TGCAGTGCTAGTCCCGGGACAGGGGATGAAAAACTGTTTTTT.

The rearrangement joins TRBV28 to TRBJ2-4, with D hard to call. The CDR3 runs to 16 residues. Germline CDR1 reads MDHEN; CDR2 reads SYDVKM. The V end was cut by 2 bases, the J end by 0 bases, with 11 bases between. CDR3 bases: TGTGCCAGCAGTTTACTCGGCGGAACAGCCAAAAACATTCAGTACTTC. Residues: CASSLLGGTAKNIQYF. Drawing the rest from reference TRBV28 and TRBJ2-4, the complete variable domain is DVKVTQSSRYLVKRTGEKVFLECVQDMDHENMFWYRQDPGLGLRLIYFSYDVKMKEKGDIPEGYSVSREKKERFSLILESASTNQTSMYLCASSLLGGTAKNIQYFGAGTRLSVL.

The chain links TRBV15 to TRBJ1-4; D uncertain. The CDR3 totals 15 residues. Germline CDR1 and CDR2: LNHNV and YYDKDF (reference sequence). Trimming stripped 0 bases from V and 6 bases from J, with 11 bases between. In DNA form, the CDR3 reads TGTGCCACCAGCAGAGATCCGGGATCGGATGAAAAACTGTTTTTT. Its translation is CATSRDPGSDEKLFF.

This clone was found a few times. The V call is TRBV10-3, the J call TRBJ1-6, with 9 bases lining up with TRBD1. The junction had 4 bases not matched to a gene; V was cut back by 2 bases and J by 8 bases. CDR1 is ENHRY and CDR2 is SYGVKD in the germline V gene. The CDR3 is made up of 15 amino acids. DNA for the CDR3: TGTGCCATCAGTGAGCCCGGGACAGGGTATTCACCCCTCCACTTT. Translating gives CAISEPGTGYSPLHF.

This clone came up once. V gene TRBV19 combines with J gene TRBJ2-1, with 7 bases lining up with TRBD2. Unmatched junction bases numbered 12, after V lost 5 bases and J lost 8 bases. CDR3 length: 15 amino acids. Germline V lookup: CDR1 LNHDA, CDR2 SQIVND (reference sequence). The CDR3 reads CASSLGLGPRDEQFF. The CDR3 DNA reads TGTGCCAGTAGTCTCGGACTAGGGCCCAGGGATGAGCAGTTCTTC.

The V and J genes are TRBV3-1 (or the pseudogene TRBV3-2) and TRBJ2-3; D is possibly TRBD2 (5 bases). This CDR3 comprises 15 residues. Germline CDR1 reads LGHDT; CDR2 reads YNNKEL (reference sequence). Trimming stripped 1 base from V and 1 base from J, with 9 bases between. CDR3 residues: CASSQVGIGTDTQYF. Here the CDR3 DNA reads TGTGCCAGCAGCCAAGTCGGGATCGGCACAGATACGCAGTATTTT.

J is TRBJ1-1 and V is TRBV14; no reliable D call. The CDR3 covers 13 residues. From germline, CDR1 is SGHDN and CDR2 FVKESK. Trimming removed 5 bases at V and 1 base at J, with 8 bases between. The CDR3 loop is CASSNTKNTEAFF. Written as DNA, the CDR3 is TGTGCCAGCAGCAACACAAAGAACACTGAAGCTTTCTTT.

This clone was seen just once. This CDR3 is also generated by other DNA sequences in the sample. This chain uses TRBV7-9 with TRBJ1-1; D remains unclear. Per germline, CDR1 SEHNR and CDR2 FQNEAQ (reference sequence). V was shortened by 4 bases and J by 7 bases, with 7 bases between the two germline ends. The CDR3 extends over 11 amino acids. In nucleotides, the CDR3 is TGTGCCAGCAGCTCACGCGTTGAAGCTTTCTTT. It encodes CASSSRVEAFF.

This sequence joins TRBV10-3 and TRBJ1-2; D might be TRBD1 (5 bases). V lost 0 bases and J 7 bases, leaving 15 bases between the germline ends. Germline V CDR1 and CDR2: ENHRY, SYGVKD. This CDR3 contains 15 residues. CDR3: CAISESRGADRGYTF. CDR3 nucleotide sequence: TGTGCCATCAGTGAGTCAAGGGGTGCGGATCGTGGCTACACCTTC.

Here the CDR3 DNA reads TGTGCCAGCAGTGACAGGTCTGGGGCCAACGTCCTGACTTTC. Its translation: CASSDRSGANVLTF. The chain employs TRBV2 and TRBJ2-6; D is uncertain. V was clipped by 3 bases and J by 1 base, with 4 bases between them. This CDR3 comprises 14 residues. CDR1 SNHLY and CDR2 FYNNEI come from the germline V gene. Complete variable domain (other parts from reference TRBV2 and TRBJ2-6): EPEVTQTPSHQVTQMGQEVILRCVPISNHLYFYWYRQILGQKVEFLVSFYNNEISEKSEIFDDQFSVERPDGSNFTLKIRSTKLEDSAMYFCASSDRSGANVLTFGAGSRLTVL.

The chain couples TRBV19 to TRBJ1-5; weak D call: TRBD1 (6 bases). This CDR3 has 16 residues. CDR1 LNHDA and CDR2 SQIVND come from the germline V gene (reference sequence). Trimming cost V 6 bases and J 2 bases, with 17 bases left between them. CDR3 nucleotide sequence: TGTGCCAGTAGAACGGGGGGCGCGGAAGGCAATCAGCCCCAGCATTTT. It specifies CASRTGGAEGNQPQHF. Full variable domain (outside the CDR3, taken from reference TRBV19 and TRBJ1-5): DGGITQSPKYLFRKEGQNVTLSCEQNLNHDAMYWYRQDPGQGLRLIYYSQIVNDFQKGDIAEGYSVSREKKESFPLTVTSAQKNPTAFYLCASRTGGAEGNQPQHFGDGTRLSIL.